This T cell receptor (beta chain) derives from a study of follicular helper T cells after annual influenza vaccination. Using immunoSEQ multiplex PCR, the repertoire was profiled, and TCRdb retains in-frame clones only, with some absent. The sample yields some 8,300 clones, 82% seen once. The junction had 7 bases not matched to a gene; V was cut back by 4 bases and J by 4 bases. CDR1 is SEHNR, CDR2 FQNEAQ, per germline (reference sequence). The CDR3 length is 15 residues. The time point was: 2015-2016 season, 7 days after influenza vaccination. Donors were community-dwelling with no influenza vaccine in the prior 6 months. Sorted cTfh were non-naive CD4+CXCR5+PD-1+, either ICOS+CD38+ or ICOS-CD38-.

The sequence derives from an adult who received the influenza vaccine. The specimen was CXCR5+ CD38- circulating T follicular helper cells from blood, collected 7 days after influenza vaccination. Stated subset: circulating Tfh, non-naive CD4+CXCR5+PD-1+ (ICOS+CD38+ or ICOS-CD38-). V usage is TRBV7-9 and J usage is TRBJ2-7; the match to TRBD1 covers 10 bases. The CDR3 region is CASSYERTGGYEQYF. The DNA of the CDR3 is TGTGCCAGCAGCTACGAAAGGACAGGGGGTTACGAGCAGTACTTC.